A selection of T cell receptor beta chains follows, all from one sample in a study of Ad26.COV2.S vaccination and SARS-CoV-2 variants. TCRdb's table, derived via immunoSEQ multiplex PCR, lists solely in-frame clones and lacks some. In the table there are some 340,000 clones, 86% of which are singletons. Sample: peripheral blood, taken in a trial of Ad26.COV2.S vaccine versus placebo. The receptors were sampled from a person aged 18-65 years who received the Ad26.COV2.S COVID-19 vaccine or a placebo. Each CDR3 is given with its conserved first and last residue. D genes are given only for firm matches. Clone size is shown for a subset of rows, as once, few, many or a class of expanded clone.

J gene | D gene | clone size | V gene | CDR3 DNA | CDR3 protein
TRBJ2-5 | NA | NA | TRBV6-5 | TGTGCCAGCAGGCTTCGGGGAGATAGGGAGACCCAGTACTTC | CASRLRGDRETQYF
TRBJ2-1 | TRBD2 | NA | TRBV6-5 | TGTGCCAGCAGGCCGGGACTAGCGGAAAATGAGCAGTTCTTC | CASRPGLAENEQFF
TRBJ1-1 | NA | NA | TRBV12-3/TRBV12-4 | TGTGCCAGCAGTTTATGGGGAAACACTGAAGCTTTCTTT | CASSLWGNTEAFF
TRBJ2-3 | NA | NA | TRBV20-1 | TGCAGTACGACTCGCGTAGATACGCAGTATTTT | CSTTRVDTQYF
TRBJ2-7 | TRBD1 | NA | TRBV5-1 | TGCGCCAGCAGCTCGACAGGGGCAAGGGATACGGGGGAGCAGTACTTC | CASSSTGARDTGEQYF
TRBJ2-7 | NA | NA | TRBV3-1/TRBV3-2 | TGTGCCAGCAGCCCGATCCTGCCCGGGACATCCCCTCGCGAGCAGTACTTC | CASSPILPGTSPREQYF
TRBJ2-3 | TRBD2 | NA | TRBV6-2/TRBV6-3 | TGTGCCAGCAGTTACTCGGGCCTAGCGGGGGGCCTAGGCACAGATACGCAGTATTTT | CASSYSGLAGGLGTDTQYF
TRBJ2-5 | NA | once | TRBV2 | TGTGCCAGCAGTCGAAGGCCTCATGCCCAGTTAGAGACCCAGTACTTC | CASSRRPHAQLETQYF
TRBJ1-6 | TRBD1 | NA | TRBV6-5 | TGTGCCAGCAGGGGGACAGCTTCACCCCTCCACTTT | CASRGTASPLHF
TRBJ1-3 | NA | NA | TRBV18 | TGTGCCAGCTCACCCGGGGCCTTCTCTGGAAACACCATATATTTT | CASSPGAFSGNTIYF
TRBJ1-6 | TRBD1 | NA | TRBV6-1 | TGTGCCAGCAGTGAGACAGGGGATAATTCACCCCTCCACTTT | CASSETGDNSPLHF
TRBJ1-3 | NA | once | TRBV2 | TGTGCCAGCAGTGACAGGGAGTATGGAAACACCATATATTTT | CASSDREYGNTIYF
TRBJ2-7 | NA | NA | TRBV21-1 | TGTGCCACTCGGCCAGGCAGGGGGAAGTACGAGCAGTACTTC | CATRPGRGKYEQYF
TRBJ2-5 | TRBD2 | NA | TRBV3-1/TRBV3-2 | TGTGCCAGCAGCCAGTTGGGGGGGGGAGAGACCCAGTACTTC | CASSQLGGGETQYF
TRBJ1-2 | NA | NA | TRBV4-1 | TGCGCCTCCAATATGTCGGACCTTTATGGCTACACCTTC | CASNMSDLYGYTF
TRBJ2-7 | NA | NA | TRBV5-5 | TGTGCCAGCAACCCCCCGGGACCTACCTACGAGCAGTACTTC | CASNPPGPTYEQYF
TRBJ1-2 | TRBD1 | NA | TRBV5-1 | TGCGCCAGCAGCTTGGTAGGGACAGACTATGGCTACACCTTC | CASSLVGTDYGYTF
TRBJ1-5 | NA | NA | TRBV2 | TGTGCCAGCAGTATACCAGGGGTAGGCAATCAGCCCCAGCATTTT | CASSIPGVGNQPQHF
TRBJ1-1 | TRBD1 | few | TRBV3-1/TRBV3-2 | TGTGCCAGCAGCCAGGGGGGGCCCAGGGGGGCTACTGAAGCTTTCTTT | CASSQGGPRGATEAFF
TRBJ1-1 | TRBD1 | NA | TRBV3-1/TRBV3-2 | TGTGCCAGCAGAGACAGGGGGGCGAACACTGAAGCTTTCTTT | CASRDRGANTEAFF
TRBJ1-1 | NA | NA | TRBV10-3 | TGTGCCATCATGAACAGGGTGGACACTGAAGCTTTCTTT | CAIMNRVDTEAFF
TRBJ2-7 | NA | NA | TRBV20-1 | TGCAGTGCTAGTGTGTGGGTGGAAGGGGAGCAGTACTTC | CSASVWVEGEQYF
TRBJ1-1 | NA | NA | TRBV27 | TGTGCCAGCAGTTCACGAACCCTAAGACAGGCCGGGAGGGTTGAAGCTTTCTTT | CASSSRTLRQAGRVEAFF
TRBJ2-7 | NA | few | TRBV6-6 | TGTGCCAGCAGTTACTCGGACCGCTACGAGCAGTACTTC | CASSYSDRYEQYF
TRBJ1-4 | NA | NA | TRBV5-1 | TGCGCCAGCAGTCAACAGGGACCGCCTAATGAAAAACTGTTTTTT | CASSQQGPPNEKLFF
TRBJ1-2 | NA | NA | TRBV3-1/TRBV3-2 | TGTGCCAGCAGCCAAAACAGTCGTCGGGGCGGCTATGGCTACACCTTC | CASSQNSRRGGYGYTF
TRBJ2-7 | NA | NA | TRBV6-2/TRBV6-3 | TGTGCCAGCAGTTTGTCAGGGCGAGAGGAGCAGTACTTC | CASSLSGREEQYF